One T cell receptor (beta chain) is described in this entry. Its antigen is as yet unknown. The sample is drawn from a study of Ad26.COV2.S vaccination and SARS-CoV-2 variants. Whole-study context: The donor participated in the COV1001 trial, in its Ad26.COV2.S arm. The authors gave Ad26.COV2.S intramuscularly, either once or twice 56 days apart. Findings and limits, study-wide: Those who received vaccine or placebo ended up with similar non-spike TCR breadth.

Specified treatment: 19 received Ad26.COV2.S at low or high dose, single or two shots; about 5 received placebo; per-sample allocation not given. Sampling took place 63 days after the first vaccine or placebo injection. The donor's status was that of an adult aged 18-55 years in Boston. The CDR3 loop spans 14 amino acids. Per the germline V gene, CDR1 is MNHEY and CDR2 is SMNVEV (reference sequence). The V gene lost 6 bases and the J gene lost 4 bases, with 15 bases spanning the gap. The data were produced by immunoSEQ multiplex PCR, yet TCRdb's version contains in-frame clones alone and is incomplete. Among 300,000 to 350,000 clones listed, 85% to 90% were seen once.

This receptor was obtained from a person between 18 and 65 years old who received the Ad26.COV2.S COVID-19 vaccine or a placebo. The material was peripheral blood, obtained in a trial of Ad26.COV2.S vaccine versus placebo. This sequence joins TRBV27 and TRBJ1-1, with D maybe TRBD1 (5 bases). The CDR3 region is CASRMTVTGTEAFF. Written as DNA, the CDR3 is TGTGCCAGCAGGATGACAGTCACGGGCACTGAAGCTTTCTTT.